This T cell receptor (beta chain) was observed in a study of blood T cell repertoires in COVID-19. Worth noting for this clone: A junction boundary mismatches the germline segment, possibly from a read error.

Repertoires were generated with immunoSEQ multiplex PCR, while TCRdb's copy carries only in-frame clones and drops some. The sample lists about 100,000 clones; almost 80% were seen once. The CDR3 length is 14 residues. From germline, CDR1 is GTSNPN and CDR2 SVGIG (reference sequence). The sample taken for sequencing was peripheral blood. The gene calls are TRBV30 and TRBJ2-1; TRBD1 is a possible D gene (6 bases). The clonotype originates from a woman between 65 and 79 years old with acute or convalescent COVID-19. In nucleotides, the CDR3 is TGTGCCTGGAGTGTGGGGGCCTCCAACAATGAGCAGTTCTTC. Translating it yields CAWSVGASNNEQFF. The full variable domain, in which reference TRBV30 and TRBJ2-1 provide the parts outside the CDR3, is SQTIHQWPATLVQPVGSPLSLECTVEGTSNPNLYWYRQAAGRGLQLLFYSVGIGQISSEVPQNLSASRPQDRQFILSSKKLLLSDSGFYLCAWSVGASNNEQFFGPGTRLTVL.